This T cell receptor (beta chain) is drawn from a study of identical twins. This clonotype was recorded a few times. J was trimmed by 10 bases and V by 4 bases; bases with no gene match: 20. This CDR3 contains 17 residues. Germline CDR1 SGHAT, CDR2 FQNNGV. Addition of a universal primer site occurred through template switching, and cDNA carried unique molecular identifiers. MiXCR, applied by TCRdb to the 5' RACE reads, yields one record per CDR3 protein. Of about 470,000 distinct CDR3 sequences listed, about 24% are singletons. These same data were also listed under a study on T cells expressing NK-cell markers. From that study: In sorted CD3+CD56+NKG2C+, CD3+CD56+NKG2C- and CD3+CD56-NKG2C+ T cells, TCR beta repertoires were obtained.

The chain joins TRBV11-2 to TRBJ2-3; 7 bases match TRBD2. This TCR was sampled from a woman aged 18-35 years in good health. Sequenced input: CD4+ T cells sorted from blood. CDR3 sequence (DNA): TGTGCCAGCAGCTACAGTATCGGGGGAGGGCACGGGACGGCGCAGTATTTT. This encodes CASSYSIGGGHGTAQYF.